The T cell receptor (beta chain) described here comes from a study of blood T cell repertoires in COVID-19. This CDR3 is built from 13 residues. Germline loops: CDR1 PRHDT, CDR2 FYEKMQ (reference sequence). V lost 4 bases to trimming and J lost 1 base, with 8 bases between them. TCRdb's copy holds only in-frame clones and misses some; the assay was immunoSEQ multiplex PCR. This table has around 130,000 clones, around nine tenths appearing once. The chain recombines TRBV13 with TRBJ2-7; D gene ambiguous. Sequencing was carried out using peripheral blood. This TCR was sampled from a woman in her forties or fifties with acute or convalescent COVID-19. The CDR3 bases are TGTGCCAGCAGCTCATACGGTTCCTACGAGCAGTACTTC. Encoded protein: CASSSYGSYEQYF.